This TCR beta chain derives from a study of CD8+CD57+ T cells in acquired aplastic anemia. Study conclusions and caveats: Around 27 CD8+ CDR3 sequences occurred in both the patients and the controls.

Comment on this clonotype: Its antigen is still unknown.

This CDR3 spans 14 amino acids. Germline V CDR1 and CDR2: ENHRY, SYGVKD. The trim removed 4 bases at V and 1 base at J, leaving 2 bases unmatched. TCR beta VDJ combinations and CDR3 sequences were profiled from genomic DNA. TCRdb re-called the reads through MiXCR, storing one row per CDR3 protein. The data hold some 200,000 distinct CDR3 sequences, with 34% observed a single time. Sequencing was performed on sorted CD4+, CD8+, or CD8+CD57+ T cells (not recorded which) from PBMCs. The chain employs TRBV10-3 and TRBJ2-7, with 9 bases aligning to TRBD1. The TCR was taken from a human donor in good health, serving as a control. CDR3 loop: CAISVGQGSYEQYF. The DNA of the CDR3 is TGTGCCATCAGTGTCGGACAGGGGTCCTACGAGCAGTACTTC.